This T cell receptor (beta chain) was sequenced for a study of identical twins (dated by TCRdb to 2015 to 2016). Some background on the complete study: The study deep-sequenced TCR alpha and beta repertoires from monozygotic twins, unrelated adults of various ages and cord blood to test whether fetal clonotypes persist. To rule out contamination, replicate twin experiments were performed at different times with different library preparation protocols.

Comment on this clonotype: Its specific antigen is unknown. Nothing much larger sits one base from this clone, and base qualities are not available.

Every donor in the study was a healthy Caucasian. The twin cohort comprised three pairs of female monozygotic twins, all aged about 18 to 30 years. CD4+ and CD8+ T cell populations were isolated with positive isolation kits from Invitrogen. Overall study results and their limits: Out-of-frame TCR alpha sharing in monozygotic twins was systematically underestimated by recombination models, whereas sharing between unrelated individuals was in agreement with the recombination models. Conclusions relied on cross-sectional statistical analysis, since the same donors could not be followed over many years. Abundant cord blood beta clonotypes carried fewer insertions; young adult naive repertoires showed a weaker similar trend, while memory repertoires showed none. Compared with coincidental sharing between unrelated individuals, an excess of low generation-probability sequences was observed among out-of-frame TCR alpha sequences shared between twins. Invariant T cells such as MAIT and iNKT could partly confound zero-insertion analyses, though diverse VJ usage argued against this for most clonotypes. A weaker excess of twin sharing was found in beta out-of-frame sequences because the signal-to-noise ratio was lowered by fewer shared sequences.

Library preparation employed 5' RACE. The instrument given in TCRdb is Illumina HiSeq 2000. Template switching added a universal primer binding site, and the final cDNA carried a unique molecular identifier that allowed TCR cDNA molecules to be counted accurately. First-strand cDNA for TCR alpha and beta chains was synthesized from specific primers in the conserved constant-segment region. To control for contamination, every cDNA library carried two barcodes: a SMART-Mk sample barcode plus Illumina barcodes. Two successive PCR steps introduced TruSeq adapter sequences along with Illumina sample barcodes. The Illumina HiSeq platform was used with custom primers to sequence TCR alpha and beta cDNA libraries. The study's processing was this. Unique molecular identifiers were extracted from raw reads with MiGEC, and CDR3 positions were determined with MiXCR. Recombination models were inferred per individual with the repgenHMM and IGoR tools using an EM algorithm. The analysis of shared clonotypes was done with the tcR package in R, with sharing normalized by the product of cloneset sizes. Out-of-frame nonproductive sequences were analyzed to study raw recombination free of thymic and clonal selection effects. TCRdb reprocessing: public reads trimmed at Q25 with fastp, clones called with MiXCR, in-frame beta chains kept. Each CDR3 protein gets just one entry, which takes the most common genes and DNA from the rows behind it. For this entry, the V and J calls and clone size follow TCRdb and not the study's own pipeline. This sample holds more than 400,000 distinct CDR3 sequences; approximately 14% were observed only once. The top ten clones comprise roughly 0.43% of the sample.

Trimming removed 5 bases from V and 0 bases from J; the gene matches leave 10 bases unexplained. The CDR3, from cysteine to phenylalanine, totals 20 residues. Just CDR3 DNA is preserved here, 60 bases in frame from base 1. These data also featured in a second study, about yellow fever vaccine responses in identical twins. The second study's authors report: The T cell response to vaccination in identical twins was reported by the authors to appear partly convergent and partly personalized. In the study, vaccine-responding T cell clones were precisely tracked in identical twins.

The receptor chain draws on TRBV12-3 or TRBV12-4 and TRBJ2-1; 16 central nucleotides agree with TRBD2. The clonotype comes from a woman aged 18-29 years in good health. The sequenced sample was CD4+ T cells sorted from blood. The CDR3 protein sequence reads: CASSPNPGTSGGGSYNEQFF. The base sequence is TGTGCCAGCAGTCCTAACCCCGGGACTAGCGGGGGGGGCTCCTACAATGAGCAGTTCTTC.